One sample yielded the 5 T cell receptor beta chains listed below, sequenced in a study of low-dose radiotherapy and immunotherapy resistance in tumors. As for time point: after trial treatment. Treatment in this sample: LDRT plus nivolumab, ipilimumab, low-dose cyclophosphamide and aspirin (RACIN trial). With TRAV- and TRBV-specific primers, first-strand cDNA was made, covering the alpha and beta chains. With a constant-region primer and a V-primer adapter, TCRs were subjected to approximately 21 PCR cycles of amplification. TCRdb itself ran the reads through MiXCR, one entry per CDR3 protein. The data contain 100,000 or so distinct CDR3 sequences, around 20% of them singletons. Sample: PBMCs, taken after low-dose radiotherapy plus immunotherapy. Source of these receptors: a male donor with prostate cancer.

This clonotype showed up just a few times. The chain carries TRBV7-3 and TRBJ2-7, with no clear D. The CDR3 has 14 amino acids. Trimming took off 2 bases at V and 4 bases at J, with 12 bases between the two ends. Germline lookup yields CDR1 SGHTA and CDR2 FQGTGA. CDR3 sequence reads: CASSLGPRPYEQYF. The CDR3 bases are TGTGCCAGCAGCTTAGGCCCCAGACCATACGAGCAGTACTTC.

This clonotype was detected ten times or more. The genes are TRBV19 and TRBJ2-7, with TRBD1 identical over 8 bases. V lost 2 bases and J lost 8; bases outside the gene matches: 8. This CDR3 is built from 14 residues. Germline CDR1 reads LNHDA; CDR2 reads SQIVND (reference sequence). CDR3 amino acids: CASSILPGTGQQYF. For the CDR3, the DNA is TGTGCCAGTAGTATATTGCCCGGGACAGGTCAGCAGTACTTC. Variable domain in full (rest from reference TRBV19 and TRBJ2-7): DGGITQSPKYLFRKEGQNVTLSCEQNLNHDAMYWYRQDPGQGLRLIYYSQIVNDFQKGDIAEGYSVSREKKESFPLTVTSAQKNPTAFYLCASSILPGTGQQYFGPGTRLTVT.

This clonotype was found a few times. The gene calls are TRBV6-1 and TRBJ2-7; TRBD2 matches at 16 bases. The germline V gene has CDR1 MNHNS and CDR2 SASEGT. The CDR3 consists of 15 residues. V lost 6 bases to trimming and J lost 7 bases; unmatched junction nucleotides: 6. CDR3 loop: CASSQGLAGGVEQYF. The CDR3 nucleotides read TGTGCCAGCAGCCAGGGACTAGCGGGAGGGGTGGAGCAGTACTTC.

In its sample, this clonotype was seen many times. This rearrangement joins TRBV6-5 to TRBJ2-2; the D gene is possibly TRBD2 (5 bases). Germline CDR1 is MNHEY and CDR2 is SVGAGI. The CDR3 totals 16 residues. V dropped 1 base and J dropped 4 bases, with 13 bases sitting between them. The CDR3 loop is CASSYLSGSFTGELFF. DNA of the CDR3: TGTGCCAGCAGTTACTTGTCGGGGTCCTTCACCGGGGAGCTGTTTTTT.

This clonotype was counted ten times or more. The chain combines TRBV4-1 with TRBJ1-4; 10 nucleotides line up with TRBD1. CDR1 MGHRA and CDR2 YSYEKL come from the germline V gene. V shed 4 bases, J shed 1 base, and the junction held 3 bases outside the gene matches. This CDR3 has 16 residues. CDR3 nucleotides: TGCGCCAGCAGCCGTGGACAGGGGGGAACTAATGAAAAACTGTTTTTT. It codes for CASSRGQGGTNEKLFF.